This note documents a single T cell receptor (beta chain) sequence. These data originate in a study of tumor-infiltrating lymphocytes in oesophageal squamous cell carcinoma. The CDR3 runs 17 residues. CDR1 and CDR2 from the germline V gene are SGHVS and FNYEAQ. One entry per CDR3 protein, called by TCRdb with MiXCR from the PCR reads. The data show about 18,000 distinct CDR3 sequences, with 41% seen just once and 35% to 50% held by the top ten. This clonotype was sampled from a male donor with esophageal squamous cell carcinoma. Sequences were obtained from esophageal tumor tissue. The chain carries TRBV7-6 and TRBJ2-3; TRBD2 aligns across 11 bases. TRBJ2-7 matches the DNA end more closely, so the J call is doubtful. This CDR3 reads CASSFPSGRPAFYEQYF. The CDR3 bases are TGTGCCAGCAGCTTCCCTAGCGGGAGGCCCGCTTTCTACGAGCAGTACTTC.